This T cell receptor (beta chain) derives from a study of human T cells and chemical hapten exposure. Study background: Patients received weekly diphenylcyclopropenone doses to the scalp throughout the approximately 24-week study.

V was clipped by 2 bases and J by 5 bases, with 15 bases between them. This CDR3 is built from 16 residues. Per germline, CDR1 KGHDR and CDR2 SFDVKD. The library gave individual cDNA molecules unique molecular identifiers. TCRdb analysed the RACE reads with MiXCR anew, one entry per CDR3 protein. The sample lists tens of thousands of distinct CDR3 sequences; about 8.5% were seen once. As for time point: patch test 2, 6 weeks after DPC sensitization. Treatment noted: therapeutic diphenylcyclopropenone sensitization with weekly scalp DPC. Study-wide points: After DPC sensitization, TCRs above 1 in 1000 frequency showed no change. Donors' alopecia may make their immune response differ from healthy people's.

This clonotype was recorded many times. What it binds is unknown. This receptor was identified in a woman aged 45-65 years with alopecia areata. Some clones in this sample may be carry-over from other donors' samples. The gene calls are TRBV24-1 and TRBJ2-4, with D unresolved. Here the sequenced sample was whole blood, taken in connection with sensitization to the hapten diphenylcyclopropenone (DPC). Here the CDR3 reads CATSDSDAGRQNIQYF. The CDR3 DNA is TGTGCCACCAGTGATTCGGACGCCGGAAGGCAAAACATTCAGTACTTC.